Listed below are T cell receptor beta chains from one sample, sequenced in a study of OX40 agonist ivuxolimab in advanced cancers. This table comes from immunoSEQ multiplex PCR, and its TCRdb copy is limited to in-frame clones, with some not included. The sample holds around 60,000 clones; about 91% are singletons and the top ten take around 1.7%. This material consisted of CD4+ or CD8+ T cells sorted from blood, taken in a trial of the OX40 agonist ivuxolimab. The origin of the receptors is an adult with an advanced solid tumor such as melanoma, head and neck, liver or kidney cancer. The CDR3 runs from the conserved cysteine through the conserved F or W. Fields, in order: clone size, J gene, V gene, D gene, CDR3 DNA, CDR3 protein. A D gene is named only where the DNA matches it firmly. For some rows the clone size is stated as once, few or many, or as a class when expanded; others skip it.

>-|TRBJ1-3|TRBV5-1|-
TGCGCCAGCAGCACCACTTCCAACTCTGGAAACACCATATATTTT
CASSTTSNSGNTIYF
>-|TRBJ2-7|TRBV10-3|TRBD1
TGTGCCATCAGAAGGACAGGGGGATCCTACGAGCAGTACTTC
CAIRRTGGSYEQYF
>once|TRBJ1-1|TRBV4-3|-
TGCGCCAGCAGCCAAGATTTCGGGTTATCCCGGGGTGAAGCTTTCTTT
CASSQDFGLSRGEAFF
>-|TRBJ2-7|TRBV12-5|TRBD1
TGTGCTAGTGGTACAGGGACAGGGAATACGCACTTC
CASGTGTGNTHF
>-|TRBJ1-1|TRBV6-5|-
TGTGCCAGCTCCCTCTCGCGGGACTCCACTGAAGCTTTCTTT
CASSLSRDSTEAFF
>-|TRBJ1-2|TRBV7-9|-
TGTGCCAGCAGCTTCACGGGGGCGCGGGACGGCTACACCTTC
CASSFTGARDGYTF
>-|TRBJ1-3|TRBV28|-
TGTGCCAGCAGCCTACCCCAGGGGTTCGGTGGCACCATATATTTT
CASSLPQGFGGTIYF
>-|TRBJ1-1|TRBV4-1|-
TGCGCCAGCAGCCAAGAGAGGGAGAACACTGAAGCTTTCTTT
CASSQERENTEAFF
>-|TRBJ1-1|TRBV5-6|-
TGTGCCAGCAGCTTTTTTAGTGGAATTGAAGCTTTCTTT
CASSFFSGIEAFF
>-|TRBJ1-1|TRBV2|-
TGTGCCAGCAGTGAAGGTTCCCCGAACACTGAAGCTTTCTTT
CASSEGSPNTEAFF
>-|TRBJ2-5|TRBV5-1|TRBD1
TGCGCCAGCAGCTTGGTGGGACAGGGGCAAGAGACCCAGTACTTC
CASSLVGQGQETQYF
>-|TRBJ2-3|TRBV9|TRBD1
TGTGCCAGCAGCCCGAGCGGGACAGGGGCAAATACGCAGTATTTT
CASSPSGTGANTQYF
>-|TRBJ1-4|TRBV4-1|-
TGCGCCAGCAGCCAAGATTTAGGACATCCCACACCCAAACTGTTTTTT
CASSQDLGHPTPKLFF
>-|TRBJ2-7|TRBV5-1|TRBD2
TGCGCCAGCAGCCCTTGGGGACTAGCGGGAGTCCCAAGCTCCTACGAGCAGTACTTC
CASSPWGLAGVPSSYEQYF
>few|TRBJ1-1|TRBV4-3|-
TGCGCCAGCAGCCAAGGCCTCGGACTGGAAGCTTTCTTT
CASSQGLGLEAFF
>-|TRBJ2-1|TRBV2|TRBD2
TGTGCCAGCAGTGCCGGGACTACATACAATGAGCAGTTCTTC
CASSAGTTYNEQFF
>-|TRBJ1-6|TRBV5-6|-
TGTGCCAGCAGCTTGGCGGGGTACAATTCACCCCTCCACTTT
CASSLAGYNSPLHF
>-|TRBJ1-5|TRBV11-2|TRBD1
TGTGCCAGCAGCTTAGGGACAGGGAATCAGCCCCAGCATTTT
CASSLGTGNQPQHF
>-|TRBJ2-6|TRBV5-1|TRBD1
TGCGCCAGCAGCGACAGGGGGCGGTCTGGGGCCAACGTCCTGACTTTC
CASSDRGRSGANVLTF
>few|TRBJ2-7|TRBV5-1|-
TGCGCCAGCAGCTTCGACAGCAAAATTGCCGAGCAGTACTTC
CASSFDSKIAEQYF
>-|TRBJ2-1|TRBV9|TRBD2
TGTGCCAGCAGCGTAGGACTAGCGGGGACCAATGAGCAGTTCTTC
CASSVGLAGTNEQFF
>few|TRBJ1-5|TRBV6-1|-
TGTGCCAGCGGTTTGTTGGGCAATCAGCCCCAGCATTTT
CASGLLGNQPQHF
>-|TRBJ2-5|TRBV27|TRBD2
TGTGCCAGCAGTCCAAGACTAGCGGGGTCCCAAGAGACCCAGTACTTC
CASSPRLAGSQETQYF
>-|TRBJ1-1|TRBV6-6|TRBD1
TGTGCCAGCAGTTACTCGCCGACAGGGAGCACTGAAGCTTTCTTT
CASSYSPTGSTEAFF
>once|TRBJ2-5|TRBV6-8|TRBD2
TGTGCCAGCAGTTTAGAGGGAGGGCCTGAAGAGACCCAGTACTTC
CASSLEGGPEETQYF
>-|TRBJ2-3|TRBV19|TRBD2
TGTGCCAGTAGTCCCTCTGGGCGGGAGGGCAGAGATACGCAGTATTTT
CASSPSGREGRDTQYF
>few|TRBJ2-7|TRBV5-4|TRBD1
TGTGCCAGCAGCCCTTCTATCCGGGACAGTCCGTACGAGCAGTACTTC
CASSPSIRDSPYEQYF
>-|TRBJ2-1|TRBV2|-
TGTGCCAGCAGTGAAGCGGGGGTCTCCTACAATGAGCAGTTCTTC
CASSEAGVSYNEQFF
>-|TRBJ2-5|TRBV7-8|TRBD1
TGTGCCAGCAGCACCGGACAGGTAGAGACCCAGTACTTC
CASSTGQVETQYF
>-|TRBJ2-7|TRBV28|-
TGTGCCAGCAGCTCCGGGACACCTTTTTCCTACGAGCAGTACTTC
CASSSGTPFSYEQYF
>-|TRBJ1-1|TRBV5-1|-
TGCGCCAGCAGCCCGAGGACGGCGAACACTGAAGCTTTCTTT
CASSPRTANTEAFF
>-|TRBJ1-2|TRBV30|-
TGTGCCTGGAGTCCATACGGTTGGACGGCTTATGGCTACACCTTC
CAWSPYGWTAYGYTF
>-|TRBJ2-7|TRBV6-8|TRBD1
TGTGCCAGCAGCCATAGGCCAGGGGGAAGAACCTACGAGCAGTACTTC
CASSHRPGGRTYEQYF
>-|TRBJ1-2|TRBV27|TRBD1
TGTGCCAGCAGTTTGGAGGGGGCCCTCCTCTATGGCTACACCTTC
CASSLEGALLYGYTF
>-|TRBJ2-3|TRBV6-5|-
TGTGCCAGCAGTTACGGGGGAAGCACAGATACGCAGTATTTT
CASSYGGSTDTQYF
>-|TRBJ2-3|TRBV27|-
TGTGCCAGCAGTCAAACGCAGGGCACGCAGTATTTT
CASSQTQGTQYF
>-|TRBJ1-3|TRBV6-1|-
TGTGCCAGCAGTGAAAATTACTCTGGAAACACCATATATTTT
CASSENYSGNTIYF
>-|TRBJ2-3|TRBV5-1|TRBD1
TGCGCCAGCAGCTTGGGGGACAGGGACACAGATACGCAGTATTTT
CASSLGDRDTDTQYF
>few|TRBJ2-7|TRBV7-9|-
TGTGCCAGCGGTCGGGACTTACACTCCTACGAGCAGTACTTC
CASGRDLHSYEQYF
>-|TRBJ2-7|TRBV19|-
TGTGCCAGTAGTTTGAGACAGGGAGGTCGGTACGAGCAGTACTTC
CASSLRQGGRYEQYF
>-|TRBJ2-1|TRBV7-2|-
TGTGCCAGCAGCTTGCCTGGGACGTTCAAGTTCTTC
CASSLPGTFKFF
>-|TRBJ2-6|TRBV11-3|-
TGTGCCAGCAGCCCGGACTCTGGGGCCAACGTCCTGACTTTC
CASSPDSGANVLTF
>-|TRBJ2-1|TRBV6-4|TRBD2
TGTGCCAGCAGTAAACCCGGGGGGTACAATGAGCAGTTCTTC
CASSKPGGYNEQFF
>-|TRBJ2-1|TRBV7-6|-
TGTGCCAGCAGCTTAGTAGACAGCAGCTCCTACAATGAGCAGTTCTTC
CASSLVDSSSYNEQFF
>-|TRBJ2-7|TRBV5-6|-
TGTGCCAGCAGCTTGTGGAGGGTCGTTTCCTACGAGCAGTACTTC
CASSLWRVVSYEQYF
>few|TRBJ1-6|TRBV28|-
TGTGCCAGCCTGTCGCGGCGGAGGGGGAATTCACCCCTCCACTTT
CASLSRRRGNSPLHF
>-|TRBJ1-1|TRBV25-1|-
TGTGCCAGCAGTGACCCGGGCGTCGAAACAGGAGCTTTCTTT
CASSDPGVETGAFF
>-|TRBJ2-1|TRBV5-1|-
TGCGCCAGCAGCTTGGGACAGACCGCCTCCTACAATGAGCAGTTCTTC
CASSLGQTASYNEQFF
>once|TRBJ1-1|TRBV29-1|-
TGCAGCGCCCAGCAGGGAGGATATACTGAAGCTTTCTTT
CSAQQGGYTEAFF
>-|TRBJ2-7|TRBV2|TRBD1
TGTGCCAGCAGGAGATCGGGACAGGGGGTCTACGAGCAGTACTTC
CASRRSGQGVYEQYF
>-|TRBJ1-2|TRBV30|-
TGTGCCTGGAGTGGGCCCCCCGGAGGCTACACCTTC
CAWSGPPGGYTF
>once|TRBJ2-1|TRBV13|TRBD2
TGTGCCAGCAGCTTAAGTTGGAAGCGGGAGCCTGAGCAGTTCTTC
CASSLSWKREPEQFF
>-|TRBJ2-3|TRBV4-3|-
TGCGCCAGCAGCCAAGAAAGGGGAACAGATACGCAGTATTTT
CASSQERGTDTQYF